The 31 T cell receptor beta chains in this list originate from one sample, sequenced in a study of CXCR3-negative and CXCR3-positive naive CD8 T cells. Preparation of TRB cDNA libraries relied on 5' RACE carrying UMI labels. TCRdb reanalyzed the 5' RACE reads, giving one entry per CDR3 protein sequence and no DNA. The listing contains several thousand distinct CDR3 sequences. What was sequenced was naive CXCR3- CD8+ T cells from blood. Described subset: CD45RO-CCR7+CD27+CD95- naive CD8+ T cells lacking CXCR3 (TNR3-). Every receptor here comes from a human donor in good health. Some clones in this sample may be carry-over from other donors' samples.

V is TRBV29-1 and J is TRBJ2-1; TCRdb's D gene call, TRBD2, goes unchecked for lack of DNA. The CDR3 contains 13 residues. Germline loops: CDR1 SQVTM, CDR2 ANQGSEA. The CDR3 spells CSVELASYNEQFF.

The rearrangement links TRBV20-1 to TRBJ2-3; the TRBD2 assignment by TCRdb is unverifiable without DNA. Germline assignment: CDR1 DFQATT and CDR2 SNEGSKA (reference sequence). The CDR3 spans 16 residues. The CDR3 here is CSAETGTSGLSDTQYF.

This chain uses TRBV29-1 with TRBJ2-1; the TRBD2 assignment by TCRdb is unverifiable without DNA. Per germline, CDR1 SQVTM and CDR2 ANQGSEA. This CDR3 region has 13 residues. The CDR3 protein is CSVEEEVAGEQFF.

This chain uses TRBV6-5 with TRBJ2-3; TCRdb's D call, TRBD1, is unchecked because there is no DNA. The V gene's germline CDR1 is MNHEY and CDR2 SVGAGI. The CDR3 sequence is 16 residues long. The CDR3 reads CASSPYDLVPADTQYF.

CDR3 sequence: CASSPGTGREEQYF. J is TRBJ2-7 and V is TRBV5-1; no DNA is available, so the TRBD1 call from TCRdb remains unchecked. The CDR3 extends over 14 amino acids. The germline V gene has CDR1 SGHRS and CDR2 YFSETQ.

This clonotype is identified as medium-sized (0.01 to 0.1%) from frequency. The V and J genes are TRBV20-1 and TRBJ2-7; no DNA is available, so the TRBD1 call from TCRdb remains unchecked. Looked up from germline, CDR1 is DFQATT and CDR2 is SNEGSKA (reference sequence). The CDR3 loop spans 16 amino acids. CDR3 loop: CSATEPTPDRTYEQYF.

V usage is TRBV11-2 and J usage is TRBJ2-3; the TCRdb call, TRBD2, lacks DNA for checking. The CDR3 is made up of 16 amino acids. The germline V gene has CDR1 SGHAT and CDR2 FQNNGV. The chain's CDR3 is CASSLVPSGRWDTQYF.

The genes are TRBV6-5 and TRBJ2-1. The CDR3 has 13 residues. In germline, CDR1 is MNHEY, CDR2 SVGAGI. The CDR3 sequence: CATSFGSYNEQFF.

CDR3 amino acids: CAISEGGGVQETQYF. The gene calls are TRBV10-3 and TRBJ2-5; TCRdb reports TRBD2, a call that lacks DNA to check it against. The CDR3 contains 15 residues. Per the germline V gene, CDR1 is ENHRY and CDR2 is SYGVKD.

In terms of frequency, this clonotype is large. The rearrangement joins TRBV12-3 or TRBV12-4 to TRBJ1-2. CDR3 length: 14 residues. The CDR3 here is CASSSRATNYGYTF.

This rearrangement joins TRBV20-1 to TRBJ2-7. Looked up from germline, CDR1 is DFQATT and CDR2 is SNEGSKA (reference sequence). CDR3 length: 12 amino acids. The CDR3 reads CSASGQSYEQYF.

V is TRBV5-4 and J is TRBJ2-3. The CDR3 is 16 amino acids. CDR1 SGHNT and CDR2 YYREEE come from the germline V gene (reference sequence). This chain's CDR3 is CASSLEVIRSTDTQYF.

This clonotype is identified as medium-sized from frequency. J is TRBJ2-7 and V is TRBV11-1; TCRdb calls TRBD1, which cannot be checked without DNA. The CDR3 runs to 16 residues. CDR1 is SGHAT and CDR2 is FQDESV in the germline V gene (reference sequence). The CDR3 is CASSPPQQGGQNEQYF.

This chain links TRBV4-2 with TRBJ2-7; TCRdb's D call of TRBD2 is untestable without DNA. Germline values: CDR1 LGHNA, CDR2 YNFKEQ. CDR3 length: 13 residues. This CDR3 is CASSQPAAGEQYF.

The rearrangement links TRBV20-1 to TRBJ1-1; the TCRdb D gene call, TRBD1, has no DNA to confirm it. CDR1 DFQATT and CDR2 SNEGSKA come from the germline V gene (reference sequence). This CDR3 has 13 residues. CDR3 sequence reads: CSAKRTGWAEAFF.

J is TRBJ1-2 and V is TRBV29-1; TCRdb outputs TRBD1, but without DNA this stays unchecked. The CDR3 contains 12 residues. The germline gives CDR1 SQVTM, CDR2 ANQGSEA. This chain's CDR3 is CSVEPGSYGYTF.

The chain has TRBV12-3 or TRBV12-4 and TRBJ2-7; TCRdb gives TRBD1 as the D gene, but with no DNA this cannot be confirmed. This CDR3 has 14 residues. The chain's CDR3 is CASSFPRGTYEQYF.

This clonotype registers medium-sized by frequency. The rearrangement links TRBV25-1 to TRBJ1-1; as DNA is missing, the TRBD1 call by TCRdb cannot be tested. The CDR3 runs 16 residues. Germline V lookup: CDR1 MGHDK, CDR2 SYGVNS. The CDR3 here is CASSEYMTGGNTEAFF.

CDR3 region: CASSSTSGGPNQETQYF. The J gene is TRBJ2-5, the V gene TRBV7-9; with no DNA, the TCRdb D assignment of TRBD2 cannot be verified. CDR1 is SEHNR, CDR2 FQNEAQ, per germline (reference sequence). The CDR3 is 17 residues long.

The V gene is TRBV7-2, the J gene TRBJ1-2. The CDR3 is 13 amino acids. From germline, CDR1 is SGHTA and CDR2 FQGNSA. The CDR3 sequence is CASSLDLNYGYTF.

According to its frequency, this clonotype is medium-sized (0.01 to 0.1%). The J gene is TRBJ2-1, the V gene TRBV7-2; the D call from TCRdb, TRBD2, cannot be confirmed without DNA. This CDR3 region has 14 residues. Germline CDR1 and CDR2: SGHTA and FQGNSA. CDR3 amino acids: CASSPSGGDNEQFF.

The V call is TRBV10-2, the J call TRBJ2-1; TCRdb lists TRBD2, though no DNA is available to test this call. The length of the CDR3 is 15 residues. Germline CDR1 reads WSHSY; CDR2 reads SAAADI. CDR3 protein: CASRTGTSLGNEQFF.

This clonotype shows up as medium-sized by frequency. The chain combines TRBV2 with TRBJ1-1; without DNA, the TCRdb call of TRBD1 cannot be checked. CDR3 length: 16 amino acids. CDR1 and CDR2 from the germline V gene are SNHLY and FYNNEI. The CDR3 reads CASSLRQDSRNTEAFF.

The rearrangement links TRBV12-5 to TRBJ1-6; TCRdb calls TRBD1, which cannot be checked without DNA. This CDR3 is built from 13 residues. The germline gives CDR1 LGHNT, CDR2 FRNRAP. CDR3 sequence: CASSPGQAWPLHF.

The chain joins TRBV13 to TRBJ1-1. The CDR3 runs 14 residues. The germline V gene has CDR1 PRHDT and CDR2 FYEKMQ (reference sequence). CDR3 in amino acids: CASSLATANTEAFF. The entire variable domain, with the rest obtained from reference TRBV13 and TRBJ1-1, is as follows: AAGVIQSPRHLIKEKRETATLKCYPIPRHDTVYWYQQGPGQDPQFLISFYEKMQSDKGSIPDRFSAQQFSDYHSELNMSSLELGDSALYFCASSLATANTEAFFGQGTRLTVV.

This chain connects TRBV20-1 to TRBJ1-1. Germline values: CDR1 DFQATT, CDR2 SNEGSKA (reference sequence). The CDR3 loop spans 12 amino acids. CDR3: CSAPIESTEAFF.

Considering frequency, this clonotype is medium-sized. This CDR3 is CASSPGQGVNTEAFF. The V gene is TRBV7-9, the J gene TRBJ1-1; TCRdb designates TRBD1, a call that cannot be tested without DNA. The CDR3 covers 15 residues. The V gene's germline CDR1 is SEHNR and CDR2 FQNEAQ (reference sequence).

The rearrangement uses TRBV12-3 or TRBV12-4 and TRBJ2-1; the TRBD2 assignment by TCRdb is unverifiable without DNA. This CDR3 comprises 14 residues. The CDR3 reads CASSSRTSPDEQFF.

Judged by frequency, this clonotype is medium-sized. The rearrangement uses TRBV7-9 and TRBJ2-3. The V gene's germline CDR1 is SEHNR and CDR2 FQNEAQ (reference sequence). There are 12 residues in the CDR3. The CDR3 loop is CASSLGQGRQYF.

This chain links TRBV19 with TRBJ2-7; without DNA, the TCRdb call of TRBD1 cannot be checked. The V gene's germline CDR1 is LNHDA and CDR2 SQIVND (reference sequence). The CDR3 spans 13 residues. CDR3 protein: CASSTGQDYEQYF.

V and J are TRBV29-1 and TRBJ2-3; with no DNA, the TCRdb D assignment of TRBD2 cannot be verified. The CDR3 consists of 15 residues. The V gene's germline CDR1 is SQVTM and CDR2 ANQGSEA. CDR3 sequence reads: CSVDGTSGSTDTQYF.